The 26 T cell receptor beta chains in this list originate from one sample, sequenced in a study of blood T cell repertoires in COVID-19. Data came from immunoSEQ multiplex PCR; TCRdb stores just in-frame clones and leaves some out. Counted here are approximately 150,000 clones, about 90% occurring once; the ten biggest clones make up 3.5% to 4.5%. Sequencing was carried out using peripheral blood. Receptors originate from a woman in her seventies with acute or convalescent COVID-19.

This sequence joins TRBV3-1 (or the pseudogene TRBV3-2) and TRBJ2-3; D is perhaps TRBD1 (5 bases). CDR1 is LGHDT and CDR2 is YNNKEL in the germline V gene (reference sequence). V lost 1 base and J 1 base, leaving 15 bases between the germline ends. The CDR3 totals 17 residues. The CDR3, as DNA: TGTGCCAGCAGCCAAGGCCGCAGGGTCATCGGCACAGATACGCAGTATTTT. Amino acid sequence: CASSQGRRVIGTDTQYF.

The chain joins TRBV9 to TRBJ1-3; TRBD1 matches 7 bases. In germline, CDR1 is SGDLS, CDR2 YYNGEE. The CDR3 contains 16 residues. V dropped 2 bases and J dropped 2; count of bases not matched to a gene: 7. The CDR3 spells CASSVTDRSAGNTIYF. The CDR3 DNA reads TGTGCCAGCAGCGTTACGGACAGGTCGGCTGGAAACACCATATATTTT.

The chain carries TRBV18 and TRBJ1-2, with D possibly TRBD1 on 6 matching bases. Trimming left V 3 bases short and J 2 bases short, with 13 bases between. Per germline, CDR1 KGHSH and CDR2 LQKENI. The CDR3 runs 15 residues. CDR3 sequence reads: CASSPNRERNYGYTF. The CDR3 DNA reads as TGTGCCAGCTCACCTAACAGGGAGCGAAACTATGGCTACACCTTC.

CDR3 loop: CASSQDPGGAVNEQFF. The CDR3 nucleotides read TGTGCCAGCAGCCAAGACCCCGGGGGGGCGGTCAATGAGCAGTTCTTC. This chain joins TRBV4-2 and TRBJ2-1; 8 nucleotides line up with TRBD2. Trimming cost V 0 bases and J 6 bases; bases outside gene matches: 7. The CDR3 loop spans 16 amino acids. The germline CDR1 and CDR2 sequences are LGHNA and YNFKEQ.

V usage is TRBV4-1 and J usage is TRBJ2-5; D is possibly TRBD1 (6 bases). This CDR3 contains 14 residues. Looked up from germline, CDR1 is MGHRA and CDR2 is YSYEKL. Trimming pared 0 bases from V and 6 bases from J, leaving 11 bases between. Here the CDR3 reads CASSQEQGRKTQYF. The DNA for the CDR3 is TGCGCCAGCAGCCAAGAACAGGGTAGGAAGACCCAGTACTTC.

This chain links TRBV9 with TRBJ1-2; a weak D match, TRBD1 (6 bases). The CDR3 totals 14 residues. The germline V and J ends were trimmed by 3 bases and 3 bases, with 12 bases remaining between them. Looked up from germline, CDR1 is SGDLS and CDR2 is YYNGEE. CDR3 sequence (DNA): TGTGCCAGCAGCGAACAGGGAGAAGACTATGGCTACACCTTC. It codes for CASSEQGEDYGYTF.

The DNA for the CDR3 is TGTGCCAGCAGCTTGCAAGGCGGGTCGGGGGGATTAGTGCACACTGAAGCTTTCTTT. Protein product: CASSLQGGSGGLVHTEAFF. The chain combines TRBV5-6 with TRBJ1-1, with a weak D call TRBD1 (5 bases). V shed 1 base and J shed 3 bases, with 25 bases lying between them. Germline V gene sequence: CDR1 SGHDT, CDR2 YYEEEE. The CDR3 extends over 19 amino acids.

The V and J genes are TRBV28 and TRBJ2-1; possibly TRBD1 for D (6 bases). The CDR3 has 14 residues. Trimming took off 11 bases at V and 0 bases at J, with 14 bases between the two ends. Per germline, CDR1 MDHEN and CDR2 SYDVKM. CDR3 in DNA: TGTGCCGGCCAAACAGGGAGCTCCTACAATGAGCAGTTCTTC. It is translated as CAGQTGSSYNEQFF.

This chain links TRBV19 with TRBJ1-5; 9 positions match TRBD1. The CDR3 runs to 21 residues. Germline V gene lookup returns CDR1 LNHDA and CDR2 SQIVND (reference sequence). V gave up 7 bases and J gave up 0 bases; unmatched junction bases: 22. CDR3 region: CASTPRHRDRVLNFSNQPQHF. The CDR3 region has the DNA TGTGCCAGTACCCCAAGGCACCGGGACAGGGTTCTTAATTTTAGCAATCAGCCCCAGCATTTT.

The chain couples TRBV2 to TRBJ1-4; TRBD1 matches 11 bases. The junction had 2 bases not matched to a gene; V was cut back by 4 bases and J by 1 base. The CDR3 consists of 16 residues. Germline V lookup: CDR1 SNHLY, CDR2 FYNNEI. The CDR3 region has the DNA TGTGCCAGCAGTGGAGGGACAGGGGGAACTAATGAAAAACTGTTTTTT. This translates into CASSGGTGGTNEKLFF.

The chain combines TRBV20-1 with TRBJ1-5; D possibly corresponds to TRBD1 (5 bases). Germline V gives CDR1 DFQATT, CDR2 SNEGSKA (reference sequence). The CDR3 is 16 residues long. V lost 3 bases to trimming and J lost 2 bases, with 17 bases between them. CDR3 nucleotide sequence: TGCAGTGCTAGTTTGTTTTATTCGGGGGGCAATCAGCCCCAGCATTTT. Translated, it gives CSASLFYSGGNQPQHF.

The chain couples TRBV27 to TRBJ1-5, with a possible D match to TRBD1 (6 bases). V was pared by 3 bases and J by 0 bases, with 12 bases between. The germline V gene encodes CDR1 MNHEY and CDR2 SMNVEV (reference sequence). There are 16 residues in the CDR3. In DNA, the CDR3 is TGTGCCAGCAGTTTCAGGGGCGGGTATAGCAATCAGCCCCAGCATTTT. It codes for CASSFRGGYSNQPQHF.

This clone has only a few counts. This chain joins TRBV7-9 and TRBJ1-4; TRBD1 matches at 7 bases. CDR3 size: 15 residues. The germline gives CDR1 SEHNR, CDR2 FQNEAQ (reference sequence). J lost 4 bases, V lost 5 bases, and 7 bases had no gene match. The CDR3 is CASSPPGTVNEKLFF. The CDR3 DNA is TGTGCCAGCAGCCCCCCCGGGACAGTTAATGAAAAACTGTTTTTT.

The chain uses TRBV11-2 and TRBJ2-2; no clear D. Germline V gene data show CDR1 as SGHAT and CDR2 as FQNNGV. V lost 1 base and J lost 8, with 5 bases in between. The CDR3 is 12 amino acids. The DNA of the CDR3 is TGTGCCAGCAGCTTAGCCGTGGGGGAGCTGTTTTTT. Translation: CASSLAVGELFF.

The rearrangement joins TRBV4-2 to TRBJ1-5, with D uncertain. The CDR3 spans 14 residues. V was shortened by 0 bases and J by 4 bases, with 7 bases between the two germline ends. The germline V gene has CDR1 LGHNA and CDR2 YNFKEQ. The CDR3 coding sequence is TGTGCCAGCAGCCAAGAATTGCAGAATCAGCCCCAGCATTTT. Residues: CASSQELQNQPQHF.

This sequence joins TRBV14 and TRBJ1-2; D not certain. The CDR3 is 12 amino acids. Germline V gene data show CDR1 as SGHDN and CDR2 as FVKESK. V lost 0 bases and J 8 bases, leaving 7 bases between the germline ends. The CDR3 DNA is TGTGCCAGCAGCCAAGATTGGCGGGGCTACACCTTC. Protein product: CASSQDWRGYTF.

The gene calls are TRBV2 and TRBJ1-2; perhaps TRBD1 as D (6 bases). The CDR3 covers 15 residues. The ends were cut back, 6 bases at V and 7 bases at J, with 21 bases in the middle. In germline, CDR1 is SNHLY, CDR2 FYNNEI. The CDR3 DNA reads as TGTGCCAGCAGGCCCGAGGGGGAGTTGAGATCTGGCTACACCTTC. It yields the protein CASRPEGELRSGYTF.

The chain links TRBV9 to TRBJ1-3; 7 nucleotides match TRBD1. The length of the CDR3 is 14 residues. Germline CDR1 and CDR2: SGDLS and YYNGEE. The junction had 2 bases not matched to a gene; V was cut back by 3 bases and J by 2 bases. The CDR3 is CASSETGAGNTIYF. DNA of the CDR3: TGTGCCAGCAGCGAAACAGGGGCTGGAAACACCATATATTTT.

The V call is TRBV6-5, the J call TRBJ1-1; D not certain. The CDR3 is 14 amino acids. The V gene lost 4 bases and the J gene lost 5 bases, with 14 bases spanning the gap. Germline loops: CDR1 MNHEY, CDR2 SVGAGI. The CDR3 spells CASSLGRDGTEAFF. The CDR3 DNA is TGTGCCAGCAGTTTGGGCCGGGATGGGACTGAAGCTTTCTTT.

The CDR3 loop is CASSQTVLYGYTF. CDR3 DNA: TGTGCCAGCAGCCAGACAGTCCTCTATGGCTACACCTTC. The chain uses TRBV5-8 and TRBJ1-2; D may be TRBD1 (5 bases). Trimming took off 4 bases at V and 4 bases at J, with 11 bases between the two ends. This CDR3 has 13 amino acids. Germline V gene sequence: CDR1 SGHTS, CDR2 YDEGEE.

The CDR3 DNA is TGTGCCAGCAGCCAAGATTTGGGGACAGGTGCCACCGGGGAGCTGTTTTTT. Its protein is CASSQDLGTGATGELFF. The rearrangement joins TRBV14 to TRBJ2-2, with 8 bases lining up with TRBD1. There are 17 residues in the CDR3. Germline V gene sequence: CDR1 SGHDN, CDR2 FVKESK. J lost 4 bases, V lost 0 bases, and 7 bases had no gene match. Filled out from reference TRBV14 and TRBJ2-2, the complete variable domain reads EAGVTQFPSHSVIEKGQTVTLRCDPISGHDNLYWYRRVMGKEIKFLLHFVKESKQDESGMPNNRFLAERTGGTYSTLKVQPAELEDSGVYFCASSQDLGTGATGELFFGEGSRLTVL.

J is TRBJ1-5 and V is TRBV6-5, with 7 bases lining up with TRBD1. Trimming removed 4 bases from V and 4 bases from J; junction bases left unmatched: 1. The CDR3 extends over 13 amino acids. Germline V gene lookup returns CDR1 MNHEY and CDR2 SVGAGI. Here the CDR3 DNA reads TGTGCCAGCAGTTCACAGGGGAATCAGCCCCAGCATTTT. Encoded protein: CASSSQGNQPQHF.

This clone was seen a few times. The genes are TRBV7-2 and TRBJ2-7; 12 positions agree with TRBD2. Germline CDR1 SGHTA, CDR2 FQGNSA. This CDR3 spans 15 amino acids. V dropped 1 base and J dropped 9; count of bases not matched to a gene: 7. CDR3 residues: CASSLELAGGTVQYF. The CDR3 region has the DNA TGTGCCAGCAGCTTAGAACTAGCGGGAGGAACGGTGCAGTACTTC.

CDR3 in amino acids: CASSPRTSGNTKNIQYF. The CDR3 DNA reads TGCGCCAGCAGCCCGAGGACTAGCGGGAATACCAAAAACATTCAGTACTTC. The chain combines TRBV5-1 with TRBJ2-4, with 12 bases aligning to TRBD2. V dropped 4 bases and J dropped 2; count of bases not matched to a gene: 7. This CDR3 is built from 17 residues. Germline values: CDR1 SGHRS, CDR2 YFSETQ.

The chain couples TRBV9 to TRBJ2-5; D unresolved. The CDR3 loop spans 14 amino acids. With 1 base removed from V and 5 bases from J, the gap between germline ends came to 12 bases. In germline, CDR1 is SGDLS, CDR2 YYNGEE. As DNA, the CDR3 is TGTGCCAGCAGCGTACTCGGGTTCGGGGAGACCCAGTACTTC. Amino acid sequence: CASSVLGFGETQYF.

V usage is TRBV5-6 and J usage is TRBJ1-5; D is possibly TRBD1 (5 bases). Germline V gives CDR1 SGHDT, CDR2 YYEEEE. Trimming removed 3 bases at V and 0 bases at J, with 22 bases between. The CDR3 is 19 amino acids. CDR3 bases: TGTGCCAGCAGCTCCCGCCGGACACCCGACCGGTATAGCAATCAGCCCCAGCATTTT. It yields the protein CASSSRRTPDRYSNQPQHF.